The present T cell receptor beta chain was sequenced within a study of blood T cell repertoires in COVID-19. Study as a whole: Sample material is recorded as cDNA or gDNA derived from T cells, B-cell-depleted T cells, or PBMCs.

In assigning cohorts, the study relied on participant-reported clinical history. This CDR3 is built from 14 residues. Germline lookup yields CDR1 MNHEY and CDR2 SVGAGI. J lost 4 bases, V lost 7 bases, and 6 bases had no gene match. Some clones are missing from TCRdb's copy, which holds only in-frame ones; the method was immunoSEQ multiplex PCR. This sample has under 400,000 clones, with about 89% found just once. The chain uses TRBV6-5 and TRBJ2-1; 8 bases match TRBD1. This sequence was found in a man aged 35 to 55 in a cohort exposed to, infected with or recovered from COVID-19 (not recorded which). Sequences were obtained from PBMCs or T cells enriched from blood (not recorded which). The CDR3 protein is CASTRDRFYNEQFF. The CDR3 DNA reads TGTGCCAGCACCAGGGACAGGTTTTACAATGAGCAGTTCTTC.